This TCR beta chain was profiled in a study of regulatory T cells in long-lasting Graves disease (dated by TCRdb to the early 2020s). Regarding the study in general: Persistent Graves' disease was defined as antithyroid drug treatment for over 5 years with persistently positive TSH receptor autoantibodies. Peripheral blood TCR sequencing and RNA sequencing compared persistent Graves' disease patients with newly diagnosed Graves' disease patients. The study was conducted in China and was registered as a clinical trial. A total of roughly 33 samples were covered by TCR sequencing, comprising 13 persistent and approximately 20 newly diagnosed Graves' disease patients. In the clinical cohort, patients with persistent Graves' disease had used antithyroid drugs for an average of about 9.3 years. The investigation overall reported the following: TRBV28, TRBJ1-2 and TRBJ2-5 were preferentially used in persistent disease, while TRBV20-1 and TRBJ2-1 were favored in newly diagnosed disease. The authors acknowledged the small sample size as a limitation that may reduce accuracy. Only the TCR beta chain was sequenced and analyzed. Only peripheral blood was studied, because thyroid tissue, the primary lesion, was inaccessible. Lower TCR Shannon entropy and fewer highly expanded clones were observed in persistent Graves' disease patients than in newly diagnosed patients, which suggested clonal expansion. Patients with persistent disease shared more public clonotypes (fewer than 3,000) than newly diagnosed patients did (about 970).

About this clonotype: No cognate antigen has been identified for it. Relative to the germline gene, one junction end is altered; a read error may explain this.

Taken with the paper, the label for time point translates to: persistent/refractory GD, antithyroid drugs over 5 years with positive TRAb. RNA was extracted from PBMCs in TRIzol for both TCR sequencing and RNA sequencing. The diagnosis of Graves' disease followed American Thyroid Association guidelines. Recruitment of patients was carried out at an endocrinology department in Xi'an, China. Each patient gave 9 to 10 milliliters of peripheral blood, collected in an EDTA anticoagulant tube. Ficoll Paque Plus density gradient separation was used to isolate PBMCs, and no additional T cell sorting was done. An Agilent 2100 Bioanalyzer and agarose gel were used to check RNA quality, while a NanoDrop 2000 measured RNA concentration. Taken from the germline V gene, the CDR1 and CDR2 loops are SQVTM and ANQGSEA. From cysteine to phenylalanine, the CDR3 is 8 amino acids long. Just the 24-base CDR3 DNA is kept, in frame starting at base 1.

Libraries were constructed by multiplex PCR. The reads were generated on an Illumina HiSeq 4000. iRepertoire HTBI primers and Arm-PCR amplification of CDR3 regions were used to construct TCR beta libraries. PCR products were gel purified before sequencing. Per the authors' processing: Gene usage analysis of CDR3 amino acid clonotypes relied on the roughly 64 TRBV and 14 TRBJ segments identified across samples. COPE and FqMerger were used to merge filtered high-quality paired reads into contigs. BLAST was used to align contigs to IMGT TRBV, TRBD and TRBJ reference genes, and CDR3 was defined according to IMGT. Any clonotype with a frequency above 0.1% was classified as a highly expanded clone. Repertoire diversity was measured by Shannon entropy, and V-J evenness by the Gini coefficient. Clonotypes shared by more than one individual were considered public. TCRdb itself trimmed the public reads at Q25 with fastp, ran MiXCR and retained productive beta chains. A single entry per CDR3 protein holds the most common genes and DNA from its merged rows. These V and J calls are TCRdb output, not the study's own analysis. The sample data list 390,000 or so distinct CDR3 sequences, and 20% to 25% of these were observed just once. 25% to 30% of the sample is taken by the ten largest.

This clonotype was obtained from a woman aged 35 to 49 with Graves disease. Donor details come from another sample of the same person, matched by shared clones. This material consisted of peripheral blood mononuclear cells (PBMCs), taken when the disease was refractory, from a patient treated with antithyroid drugs. This chain is built from TRBV29-1 and TRBJ2-1; the D segment cannot be called with confidence. The nucleotide sequence is TGCAGCGTTGAAGGACGGATCTTC. It specifies CSVEGRIF.